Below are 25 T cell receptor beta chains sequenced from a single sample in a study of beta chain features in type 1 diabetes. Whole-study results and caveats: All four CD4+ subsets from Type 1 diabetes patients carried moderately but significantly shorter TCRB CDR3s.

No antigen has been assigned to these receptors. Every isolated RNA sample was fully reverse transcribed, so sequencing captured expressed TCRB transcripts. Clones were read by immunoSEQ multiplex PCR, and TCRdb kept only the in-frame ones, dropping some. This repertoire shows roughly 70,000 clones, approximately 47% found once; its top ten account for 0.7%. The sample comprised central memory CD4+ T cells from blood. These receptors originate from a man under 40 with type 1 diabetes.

The DNA of the CDR3 is TGTGCCAGCAGCCCCACAGCGGGGGCCTACGAGCAGTACTTC. Translation gives CASSPTAGAYEQYF. This chain connects TRBV7-2 to TRBJ2-7; TRBD2 aligns across 8 bases. J lost 2 bases, V lost 5 bases, and 5 bases had no gene match. This CDR3 region has 14 residues. The germline V gene has CDR1 SGHTA and CDR2 FQGNSA.

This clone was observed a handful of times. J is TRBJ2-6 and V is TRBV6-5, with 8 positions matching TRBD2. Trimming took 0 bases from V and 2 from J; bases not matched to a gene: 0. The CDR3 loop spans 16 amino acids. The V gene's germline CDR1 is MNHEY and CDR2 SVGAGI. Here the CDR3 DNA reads TGTGCCAGCAGTTACTCGCGGGGGGCTGGGGCCAACGTCCTGACTTTC. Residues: CASSYSRGAGANVLTF.

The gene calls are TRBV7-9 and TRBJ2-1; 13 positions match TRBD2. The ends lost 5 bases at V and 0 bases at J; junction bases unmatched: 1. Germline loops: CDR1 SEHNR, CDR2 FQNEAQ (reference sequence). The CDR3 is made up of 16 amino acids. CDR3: CASSRTSGSSYNEQFF. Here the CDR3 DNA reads TGTGCCAGCAGCCGGACTAGCGGGAGCTCCTACAATGAGCAGTTCTTC.

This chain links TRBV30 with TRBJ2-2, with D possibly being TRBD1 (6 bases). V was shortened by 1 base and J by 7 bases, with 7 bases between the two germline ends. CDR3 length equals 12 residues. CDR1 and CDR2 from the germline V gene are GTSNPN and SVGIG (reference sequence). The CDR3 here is CAWSGGHGELFF. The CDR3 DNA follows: TGTGCCTGGAGTGGGGGGCACGGGGAGCTGTTTTTT.

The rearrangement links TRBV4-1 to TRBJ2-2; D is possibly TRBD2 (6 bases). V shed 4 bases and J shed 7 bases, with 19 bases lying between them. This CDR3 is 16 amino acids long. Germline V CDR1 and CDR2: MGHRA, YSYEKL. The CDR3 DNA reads TGCGCCAGCAGCCGCCAGCTAGCGTCGCCTGACGGGGAGCTGTTTTTT. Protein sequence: CASSRQLASPDGELFF.

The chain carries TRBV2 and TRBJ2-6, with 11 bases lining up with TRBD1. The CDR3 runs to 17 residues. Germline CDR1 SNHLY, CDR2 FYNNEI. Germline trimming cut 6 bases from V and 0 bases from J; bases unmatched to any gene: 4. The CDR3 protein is CASRGQGGISGANVLTF. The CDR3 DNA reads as TGTGCCAGCAGGGGACAGGGGGGGATCTCTGGGGCCAACGTCCTGACTTTC. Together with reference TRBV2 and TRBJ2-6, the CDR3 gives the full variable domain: EPEVTQTPSHQVTQMGQEVILRCVPISNHLYFYWYRQILGQKVEFLVSFYNNEISEKSEIFDDQFSVERPDGSNFTLKIRSTKLEDSAMYFCASRGQGGISGANVLTFGAGSRLTVL.

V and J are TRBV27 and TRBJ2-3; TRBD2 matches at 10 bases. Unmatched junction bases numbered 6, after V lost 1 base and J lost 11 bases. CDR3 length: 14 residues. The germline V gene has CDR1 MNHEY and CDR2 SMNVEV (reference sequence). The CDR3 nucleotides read TGTGCCAGCAGTTTATTAAAGCGGGGGGGAGAGCAGTATTTT. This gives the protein CASSLLKRGGEQYF.

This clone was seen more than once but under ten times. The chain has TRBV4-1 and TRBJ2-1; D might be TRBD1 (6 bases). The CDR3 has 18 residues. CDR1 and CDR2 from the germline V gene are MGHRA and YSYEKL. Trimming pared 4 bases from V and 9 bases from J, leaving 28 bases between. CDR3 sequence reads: CASSRKNNGAGAGREQFF. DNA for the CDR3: TGCGCCAGCAGCCGGAAAAATAACGGGGCAGGGGCTGGACGTGAGCAGTTCTTC.

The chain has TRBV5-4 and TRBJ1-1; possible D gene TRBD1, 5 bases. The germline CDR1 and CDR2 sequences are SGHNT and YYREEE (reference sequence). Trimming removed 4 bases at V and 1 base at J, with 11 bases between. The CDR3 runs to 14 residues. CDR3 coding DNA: TGTGCCAGCAGCCCCGGGGGGACGAACACTGAAGCTTTCTTT. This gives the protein CASSPGGTNTEAFF.

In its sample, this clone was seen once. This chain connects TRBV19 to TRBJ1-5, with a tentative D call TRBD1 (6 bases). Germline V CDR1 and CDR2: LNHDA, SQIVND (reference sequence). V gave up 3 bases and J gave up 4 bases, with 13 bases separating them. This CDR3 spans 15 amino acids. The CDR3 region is CASSIPRTDNQPQHF. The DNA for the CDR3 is TGTGCCAGTAGTATTCCTCGGACAGATAATCAGCCCCAGCATTTT.

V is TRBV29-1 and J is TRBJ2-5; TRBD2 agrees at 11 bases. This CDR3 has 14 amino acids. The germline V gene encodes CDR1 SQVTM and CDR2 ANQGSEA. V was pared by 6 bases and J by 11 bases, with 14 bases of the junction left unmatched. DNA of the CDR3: TGCAGCGTGTCCCTAGCGGGGGGTCTAGGGGAGCAGTACTTC. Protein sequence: CSVSLAGGLGEQYF.

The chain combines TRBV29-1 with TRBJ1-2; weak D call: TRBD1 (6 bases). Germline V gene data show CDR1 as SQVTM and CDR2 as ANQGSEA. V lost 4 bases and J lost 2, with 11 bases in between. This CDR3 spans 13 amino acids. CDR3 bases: TGCAGCGTTGTGGTTGGGGGCAACTATGGCTACACCTTC. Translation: CSVVVGGNYGYTF.

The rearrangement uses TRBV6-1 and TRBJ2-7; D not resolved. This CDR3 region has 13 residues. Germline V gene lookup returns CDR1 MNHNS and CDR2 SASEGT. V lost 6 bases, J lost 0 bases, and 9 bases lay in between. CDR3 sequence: CASSPGPSYEQYF. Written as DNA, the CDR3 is TGTGCCAGCAGCCCGGGTCCCTCCTACGAGCAGTACTTC.

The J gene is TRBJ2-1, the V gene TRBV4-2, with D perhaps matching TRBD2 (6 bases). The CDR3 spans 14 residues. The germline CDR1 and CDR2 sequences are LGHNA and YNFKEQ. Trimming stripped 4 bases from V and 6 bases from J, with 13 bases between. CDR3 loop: CASSRAGIGNEQFF. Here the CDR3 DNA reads TGTGCCAGCAGCCGGGCGGGAATAGGCAATGAGCAGTTCTTC.

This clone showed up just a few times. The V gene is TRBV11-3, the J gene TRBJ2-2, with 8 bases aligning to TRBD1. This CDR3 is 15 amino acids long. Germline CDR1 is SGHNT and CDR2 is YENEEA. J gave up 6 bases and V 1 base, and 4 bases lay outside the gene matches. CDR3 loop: CASSLARTGPGELFF. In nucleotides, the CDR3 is TGTGCCAGCAGCTTAGCCCGGACAGGGCCCGGGGAGCTGTTTTTT.

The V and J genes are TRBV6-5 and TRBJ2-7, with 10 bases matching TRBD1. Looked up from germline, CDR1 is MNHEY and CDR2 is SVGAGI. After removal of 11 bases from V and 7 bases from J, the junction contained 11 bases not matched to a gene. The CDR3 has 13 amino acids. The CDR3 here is CASGRDRGGEQYF. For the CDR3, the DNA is TGTGCCTCCGGAAGGGACAGGGGCGGTGAGCAGTACTTC.

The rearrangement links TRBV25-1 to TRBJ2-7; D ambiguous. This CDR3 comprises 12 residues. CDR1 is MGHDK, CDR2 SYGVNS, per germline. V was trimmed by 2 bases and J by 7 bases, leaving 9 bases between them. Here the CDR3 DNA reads TGTGCCAGCAGTGAAAATAAGGAGGAGCAGTACTTC. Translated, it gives CASSENKEEQYF.

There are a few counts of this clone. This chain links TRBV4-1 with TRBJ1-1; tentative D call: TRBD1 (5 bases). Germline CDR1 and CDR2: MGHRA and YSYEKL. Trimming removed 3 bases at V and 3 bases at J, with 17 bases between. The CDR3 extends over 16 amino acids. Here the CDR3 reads CASSHVAPRGDTEAFF. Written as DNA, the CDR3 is TGCGCCAGCAGCCACGTGGCTCCCCGGGGGGACACTGAAGCTTTCTTT.

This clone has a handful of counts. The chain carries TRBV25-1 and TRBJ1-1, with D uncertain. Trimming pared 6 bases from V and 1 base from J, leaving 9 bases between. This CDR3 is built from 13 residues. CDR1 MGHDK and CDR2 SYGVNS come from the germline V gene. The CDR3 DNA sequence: TGTGCCAGCAGCCCCGACAAGAACACTGAAGCTTTCTTT. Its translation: CASSPDKNTEAFF.

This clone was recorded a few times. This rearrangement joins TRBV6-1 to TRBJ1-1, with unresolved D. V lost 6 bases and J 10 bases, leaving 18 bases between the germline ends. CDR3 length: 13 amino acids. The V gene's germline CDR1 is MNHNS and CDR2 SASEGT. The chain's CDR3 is CASSFIEGHLAFF. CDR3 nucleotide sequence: TGTGCCAGCAGCTTTATAGAGGGCCATTTAGCTTTCTTT.

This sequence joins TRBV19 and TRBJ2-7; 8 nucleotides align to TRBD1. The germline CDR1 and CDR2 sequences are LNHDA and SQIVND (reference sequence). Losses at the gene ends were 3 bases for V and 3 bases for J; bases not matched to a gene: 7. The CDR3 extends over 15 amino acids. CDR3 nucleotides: TGTGCCAGTAGTATCCCCCGAACAGGGGGCTACGAGCAGTACTTC. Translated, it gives CASSIPRTGGYEQYF.

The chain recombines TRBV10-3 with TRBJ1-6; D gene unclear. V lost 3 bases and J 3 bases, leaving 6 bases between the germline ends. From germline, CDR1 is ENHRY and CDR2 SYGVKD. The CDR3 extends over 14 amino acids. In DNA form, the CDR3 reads TGTGCCATCAGTGATGGGAGCTATAATTCACCCCTCCACTTT. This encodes CAISDGSYNSPLHF.

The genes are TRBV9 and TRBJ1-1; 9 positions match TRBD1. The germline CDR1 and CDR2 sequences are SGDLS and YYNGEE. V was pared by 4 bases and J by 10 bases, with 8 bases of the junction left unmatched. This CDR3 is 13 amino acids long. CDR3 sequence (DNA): TGTGCCAGCAGCCCCGAACAGGGGGCGGGAGCTTTCTTT. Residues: CASSPEQGAGAFF.

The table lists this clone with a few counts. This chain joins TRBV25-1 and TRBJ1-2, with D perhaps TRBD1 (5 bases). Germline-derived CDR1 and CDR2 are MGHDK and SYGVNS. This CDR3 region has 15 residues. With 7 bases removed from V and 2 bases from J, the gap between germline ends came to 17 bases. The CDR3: CASIRGFGSNYGYTF. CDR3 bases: TGTGCCAGCATCCGGGGCTTCGGGAGCAACTATGGCTACACCTTC.

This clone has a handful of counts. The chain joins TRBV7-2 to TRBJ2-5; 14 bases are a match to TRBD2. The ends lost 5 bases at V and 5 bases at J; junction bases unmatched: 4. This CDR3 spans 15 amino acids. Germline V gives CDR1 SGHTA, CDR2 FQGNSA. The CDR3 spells CASSPTSGGAETQYF. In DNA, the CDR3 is TGTGCCAGCAGCCCGACTAGCGGGGGGGCGGAGACCCAGTACTTC.